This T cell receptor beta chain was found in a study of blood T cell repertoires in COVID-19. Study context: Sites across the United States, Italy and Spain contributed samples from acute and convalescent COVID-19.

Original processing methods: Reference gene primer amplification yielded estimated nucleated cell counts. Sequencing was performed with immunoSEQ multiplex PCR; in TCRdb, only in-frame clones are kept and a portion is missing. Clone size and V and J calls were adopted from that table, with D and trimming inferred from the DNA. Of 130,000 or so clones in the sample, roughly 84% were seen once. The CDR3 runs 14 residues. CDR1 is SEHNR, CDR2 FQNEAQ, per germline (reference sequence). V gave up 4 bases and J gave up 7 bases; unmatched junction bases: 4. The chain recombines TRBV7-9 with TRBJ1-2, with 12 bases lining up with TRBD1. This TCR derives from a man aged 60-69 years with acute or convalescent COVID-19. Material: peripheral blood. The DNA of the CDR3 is TGTGCCAGCAGCTCGGGGACAGGGGGCGGTGGCTACACCTTC. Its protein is CASSSGTGGGGYTF.